This section outlines one T cell receptor (beta chain) sequence together with its context. Its specific antigen is unknown. Base qualities are not at hand, and no much larger clone is one base apart. This specimen belongs to a study of T cell repertoires in cytomegalovirus infection (dated by TCRdb to between 2018 and 2021). About the study as a whole: The peptide stimulations were aimed at well-studied HLA-B-restricted epitopes as well as recently identified HLA-C-restricted CMV epitopes, whose presentation resists viral immunomodulation. Donor HLA type was relevant to the analysis, because carriage of CMV infection together with the matching HLA type was indicated by public TCR beta signatures.

V loses 4 bases of germline sequence and J loses 0 bases, and the interval between the two ends is 16 bases. CDR1 and CDR2, per the germline V gene, are SGHRS and YFSETQ. Inclusive of the bounding cysteine and phenylalanine, the CDR3 is 16 residues long. This entry keeps only the CDR3 DNA: 48 bases, framed from base 1. Sequenced on an Illumina HiSeq 1500. TCRdb's own reprocessing of the public reads used fastp at Q25 and MiXCR and kept productive beta chains. Each entry is one CDR3 protein sequence, shown with its most common DNA and genes. The sample table shows about 310,000 distinct CDR3 sequences, and roughly 25% are seen once. The ten largest account for roughly 15% of the sample. The sample's treatment or condition label is to be understood as: in vitro stimulation with specific CMV peptide epitopes to enrich CMV-specific T cells. Results the study describes overall, beyond this receptor: In both this cohort and an independent approximately 400-donor cohort, the cumulative frequency of public TCR beta family members distinguished carriers of CMV infection plus the relevant HLA type. In the ex vivo response, HLA-C-restricted CMV-specific TCR beta clonotypes were dominant, and in two of eight donors the single most frequent clonotype came from this HLA-C-restricted group.

The receptor's source is a human donor in good health (CMV status not recorded). Some clones in this sample may be carry-over from other donors' samples. Sequencing was performed on cultured PBMCs, taken from culture after CMV antigen stimulation. The chain employs TRBV5-1 and TRBJ1-1, and TRBD1 may be the D gene, going by 5 matching bases. Here is the DNA: TGCGCCAGCAGCGCCCGACAGAGATTGATGAACACTGAAGCTTTCTTT. The translation is CASSARQRLMNTEAFF.